This T cell receptor beta chain was recorded in a study of T cells in Graves' hyperthyroidism and ophthalmopathy. TCR beta CDR3 regions were amplified from RNA transcripts. An initial round of RT-PCR targeting the TCR CDR3 relied on the HTBI primer set. TCRdb passed the multiplex PCR reads through MiXCR, listing each CDR3 protein once. The sample includes roughly 500,000 distinct CDR3 sequences, approximately 49% of them seen just once. CDR1 and CDR2 from the germline V gene are SEHNR and FQNEAQ (reference sequence). The CDR3 has 13 amino acids. A note on this clonotype: This may be a read error, as it is one base from a much larger clone.

The sequence derives from an adult woman with Graves' disease, either hyperthyroidism or ophthalmopathy (not recorded which). The sequencing sample was made of peripheral blood or thyroid tissue (not recorded which). The genes are TRBV7-9 and TRBJ2-7; D remains ambiguous. Here the CDR3 reads CASSFPDSYEQCF. CDR3 sequence (DNA): TGTGCCAGCAGCTTTCCAGACTCCTACGAGCAGTGCTTC.